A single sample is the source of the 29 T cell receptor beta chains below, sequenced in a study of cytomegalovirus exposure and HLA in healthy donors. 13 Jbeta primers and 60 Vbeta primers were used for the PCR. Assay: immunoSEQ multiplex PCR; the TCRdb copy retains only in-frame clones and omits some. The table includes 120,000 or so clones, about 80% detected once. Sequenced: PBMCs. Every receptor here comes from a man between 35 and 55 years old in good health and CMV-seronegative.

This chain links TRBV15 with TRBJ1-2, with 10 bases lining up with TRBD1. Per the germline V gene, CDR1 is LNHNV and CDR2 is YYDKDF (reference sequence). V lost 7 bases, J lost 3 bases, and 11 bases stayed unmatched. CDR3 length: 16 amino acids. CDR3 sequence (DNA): TGTGCCACCACGGGAAGCGAGGGACAGGGGTACTATGGCTACACCTTC. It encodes CATTGSEGQGYYGYTF. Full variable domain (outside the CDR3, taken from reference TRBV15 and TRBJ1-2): DAMVIQNPRYQVTQFGKPVTLSCSQTLNHNVMYWYQQKSSQAPKLLFHYYDKDFNNEADTPDNFQSRRPNTSFCFLDIRSPGLGDTAMYLCATTGSEGQGYYGYTFGSGTRLTVV.

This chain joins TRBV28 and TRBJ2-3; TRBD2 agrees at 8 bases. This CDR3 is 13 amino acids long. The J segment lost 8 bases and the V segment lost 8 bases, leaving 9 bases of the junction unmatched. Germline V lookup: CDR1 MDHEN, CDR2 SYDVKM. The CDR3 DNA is TGTGCCAGCTCCGCCCCGGGGGGGGCTACGCAGTATTTT. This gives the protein CASSAPGGATQYF.

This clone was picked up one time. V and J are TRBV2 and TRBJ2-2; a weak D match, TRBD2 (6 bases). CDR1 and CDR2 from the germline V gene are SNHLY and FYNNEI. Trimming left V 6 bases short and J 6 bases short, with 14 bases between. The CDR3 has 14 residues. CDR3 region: CASSVAVAAGELFF. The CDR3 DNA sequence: TGTGCCAGCAGCGTAGCGGTAGCAGCCGGGGAGCTGTTTTTT.

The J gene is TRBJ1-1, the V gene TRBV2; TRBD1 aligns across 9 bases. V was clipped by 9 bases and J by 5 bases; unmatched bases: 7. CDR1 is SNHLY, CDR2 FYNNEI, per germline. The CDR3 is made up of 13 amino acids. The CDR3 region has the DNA TGTGCCAGGGGGGGACAGGGAGGAACTGAAGCTTTCTTT. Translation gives CARGGQGGTEAFF.

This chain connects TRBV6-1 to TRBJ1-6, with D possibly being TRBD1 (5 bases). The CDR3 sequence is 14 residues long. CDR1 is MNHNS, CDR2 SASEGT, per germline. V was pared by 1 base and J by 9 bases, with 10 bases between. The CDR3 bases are TGTGCCAGCAGTGAAGAGGGGCTTGTTTCACCCCTCCACTTT. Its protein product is CASSEEGLVSPLHF.

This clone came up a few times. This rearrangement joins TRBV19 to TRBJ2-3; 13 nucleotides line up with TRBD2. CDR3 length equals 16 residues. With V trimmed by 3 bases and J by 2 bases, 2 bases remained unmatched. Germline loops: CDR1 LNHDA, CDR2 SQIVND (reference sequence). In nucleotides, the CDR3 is TGTGCCAGTAGTATGGGACTAGCGGGAACCACAGATACGCAGTATTTT. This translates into CASSMGLAGTTDTQYF.

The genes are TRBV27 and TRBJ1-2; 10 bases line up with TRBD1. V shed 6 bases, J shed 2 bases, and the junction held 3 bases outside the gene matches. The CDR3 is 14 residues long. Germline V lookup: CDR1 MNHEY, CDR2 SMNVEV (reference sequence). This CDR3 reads CASSSDRGNYGYTF. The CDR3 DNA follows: TGTGCCAGCAGCTCGGACAGGGGGAACTATGGCTACACCTTC.

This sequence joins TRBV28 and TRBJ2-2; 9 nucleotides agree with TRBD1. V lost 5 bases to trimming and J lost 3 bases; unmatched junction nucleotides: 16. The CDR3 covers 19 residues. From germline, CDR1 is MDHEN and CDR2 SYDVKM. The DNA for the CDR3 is TGTGCCAGCAGTCCCAGGACAGGGGTAGCAGGGCAGCACACCGGGGAGCTGTTTTTT. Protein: CASSPRTGVAGQHTGELFF.

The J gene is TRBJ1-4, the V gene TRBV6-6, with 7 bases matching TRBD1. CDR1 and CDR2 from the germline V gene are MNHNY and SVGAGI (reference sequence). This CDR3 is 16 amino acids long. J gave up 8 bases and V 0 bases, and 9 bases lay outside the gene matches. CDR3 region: CASSYSTGFRGEKLFF. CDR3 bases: TGTGCCAGCAGTTACTCGACAGGGTTTCGTGGAGAAAAACTGTTTTTT.

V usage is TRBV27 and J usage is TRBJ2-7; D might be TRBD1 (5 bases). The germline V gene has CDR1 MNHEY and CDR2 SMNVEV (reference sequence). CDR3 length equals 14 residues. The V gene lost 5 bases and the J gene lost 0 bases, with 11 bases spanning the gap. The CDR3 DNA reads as TGTGCCAGCAGTATTCGACAGTACTCCTACGAGCAGTACTTC. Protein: CASSIRQYSYEQYF.

The CDR3 is CASSLPNSPYEQYF. CDR3 nucleotides: TGTGCCAGCAGTTTACCCAACTCCCCCTACGAGCAGTACTTC. The chain recombines TRBV28 with TRBJ2-7; D unclear. Germline lookup yields CDR1 MDHEN and CDR2 SYDVKM. The CDR3 spans 14 residues. V was clipped by 2 bases and J by 2 bases, with 10 bases between them.

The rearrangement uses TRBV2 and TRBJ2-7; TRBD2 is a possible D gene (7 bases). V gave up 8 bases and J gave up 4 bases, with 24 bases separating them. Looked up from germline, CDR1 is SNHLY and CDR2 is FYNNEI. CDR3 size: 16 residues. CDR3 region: CASANGGGGGSYEQYF. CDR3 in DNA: TGTGCCAGCGCCAATGGGGGTGGGGGGGGCAGTTACGAGCAGTACTTC.

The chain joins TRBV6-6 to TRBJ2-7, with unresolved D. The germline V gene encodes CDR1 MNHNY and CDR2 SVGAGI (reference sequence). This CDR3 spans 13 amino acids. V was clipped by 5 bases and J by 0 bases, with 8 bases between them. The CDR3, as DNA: TGTGCCAGCAGTACAAGTGACTCCTACGAGCAGTACTTC. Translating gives CASSTSDSYEQYF.

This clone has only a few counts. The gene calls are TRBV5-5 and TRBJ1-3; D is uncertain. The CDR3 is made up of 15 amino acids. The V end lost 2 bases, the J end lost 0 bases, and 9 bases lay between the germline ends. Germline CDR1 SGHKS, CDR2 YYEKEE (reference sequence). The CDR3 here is CASSFGPSSGNTIYF. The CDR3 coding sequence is TGTGCCAGCAGCTTTGGGCCTTCCTCTGGAAACACCATATATTTT.

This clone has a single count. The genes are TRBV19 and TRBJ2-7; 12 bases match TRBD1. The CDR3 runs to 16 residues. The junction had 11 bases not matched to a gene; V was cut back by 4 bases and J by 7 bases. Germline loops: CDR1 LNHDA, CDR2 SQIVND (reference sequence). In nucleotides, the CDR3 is TGTGCCAGTAGTACAGTCCCGGGACAGGGGGCGGGAGAGCAGTACTTC. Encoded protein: CASSTVPGQGAGEQYF. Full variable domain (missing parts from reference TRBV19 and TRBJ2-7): DGGITQSPKYLFRKEGQNVTLSCEQNLNHDAMYWYRQDPGQGLRLIYYSQIVNDFQKGDIAEGYSVSREKKESFPLTVTSAQKNPTAFYLCASSTVPGQGAGEQYFGPGTRLTVT.

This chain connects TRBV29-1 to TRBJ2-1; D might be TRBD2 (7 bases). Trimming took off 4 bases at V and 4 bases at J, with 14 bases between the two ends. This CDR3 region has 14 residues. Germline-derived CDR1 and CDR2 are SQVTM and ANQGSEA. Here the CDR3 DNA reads TGCAGCGTTGGCCCACAGGGAGGGTACAATGAGCAGTTCTTC. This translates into CSVGPQGGYNEQFF.

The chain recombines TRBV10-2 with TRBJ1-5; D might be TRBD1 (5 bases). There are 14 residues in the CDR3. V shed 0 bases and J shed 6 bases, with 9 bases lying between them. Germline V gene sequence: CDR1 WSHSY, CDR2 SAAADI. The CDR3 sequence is CASSESTGGQPQHF. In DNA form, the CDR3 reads TGCGCCAGCAGTGAGTCGACCGGGGGTCAGCCCCAGCATTTT.

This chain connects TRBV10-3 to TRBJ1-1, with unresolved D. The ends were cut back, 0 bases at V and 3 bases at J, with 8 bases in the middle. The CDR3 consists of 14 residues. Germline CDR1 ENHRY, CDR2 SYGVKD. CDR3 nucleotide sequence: TGTGCCATCAGTGAGTCCGGCGGTTACACTGAAGCTTTCTTT. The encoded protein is CAISESGGYTEAFF.

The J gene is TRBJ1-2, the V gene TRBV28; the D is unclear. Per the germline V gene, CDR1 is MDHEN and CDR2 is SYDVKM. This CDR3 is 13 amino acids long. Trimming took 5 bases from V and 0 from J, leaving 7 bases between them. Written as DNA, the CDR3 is TGTGCCAGCAGTGTTCCAGCTAACTATGGCTACACCTTC. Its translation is CASSVPANYGYTF.

The CDR3 loop is CATSRDFGTAMNTEAFF. The CDR3 region has the DNA TGTGCCACCAGCAGAGATTTTGGGACAGCGATGAACACTGAAGCTTTCTTT. The V call is TRBV15, the J call TRBJ1-1; TRBD1 agrees at 7 bases. Germline CDR1 LNHNV, CDR2 YYDKDF (reference sequence). The CDR3 consists of 17 residues. V shed 0 bases and J 0 bases; nucleotides not matched to a gene: 7. Variable domain in full (rest from reference TRBV15 and TRBJ1-1): DAMVIQNPRYQVTQFGKPVTLSCSQTLNHNVMYWYQQKSSQAPKLLFHYYDKDFNNEADTPDNFQSRRPNTSFCFLDIRSPGLGDTAMYLCATSRDFGTAMNTEAFFGQGTRLTVV.

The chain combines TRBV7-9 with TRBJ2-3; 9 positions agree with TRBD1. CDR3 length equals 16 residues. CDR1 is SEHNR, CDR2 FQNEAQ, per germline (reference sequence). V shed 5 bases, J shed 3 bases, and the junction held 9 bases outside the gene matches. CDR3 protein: CASSLRVGQGTDTQYF. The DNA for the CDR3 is TGTGCCAGCAGCCTCCGGGTGGGACAGGGAACAGATACGCAGTATTTT.

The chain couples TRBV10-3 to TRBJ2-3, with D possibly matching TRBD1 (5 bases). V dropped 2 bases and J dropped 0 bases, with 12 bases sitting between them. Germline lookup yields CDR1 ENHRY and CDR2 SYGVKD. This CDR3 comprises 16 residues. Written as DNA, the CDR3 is TGTGCCATCAGTGAGCAGGGCGGAACTAGCACAGATACGCAGTATTTT. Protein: CAISEQGGTSTDTQYF.

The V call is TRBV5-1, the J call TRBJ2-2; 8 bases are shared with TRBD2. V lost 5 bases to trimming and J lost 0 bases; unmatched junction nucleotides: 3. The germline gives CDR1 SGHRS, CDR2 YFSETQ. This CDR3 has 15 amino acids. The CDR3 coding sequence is TGCGCCAGCAGAGGTAGCGGGGCGAACACCGGGGAGCTGTTTTTT. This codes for CASRGSGANTGELFF.

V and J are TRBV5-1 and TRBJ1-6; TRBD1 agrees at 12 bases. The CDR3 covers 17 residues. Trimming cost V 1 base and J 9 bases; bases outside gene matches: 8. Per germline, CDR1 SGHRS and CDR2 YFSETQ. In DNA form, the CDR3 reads TGCGCCAGCAGCTTGATTGCGGGACAGGGGGCGAGTTCACCCCTCCACTTT. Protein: CASSLIAGQGASSPLHF.

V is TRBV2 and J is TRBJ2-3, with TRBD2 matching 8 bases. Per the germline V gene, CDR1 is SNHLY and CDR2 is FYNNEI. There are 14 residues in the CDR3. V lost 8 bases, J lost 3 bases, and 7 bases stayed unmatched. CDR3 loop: CASVRGGSTDTQYF. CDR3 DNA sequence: TGTGCCAGCGTACGCGGGGGGTCGACAGATACGCAGTATTTT.

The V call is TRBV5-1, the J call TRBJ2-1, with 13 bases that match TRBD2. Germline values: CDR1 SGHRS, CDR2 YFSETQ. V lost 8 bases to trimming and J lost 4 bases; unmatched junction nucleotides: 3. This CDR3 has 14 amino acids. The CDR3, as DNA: TGCGCCAGTACGGGACTAGCGGGATACAATGAGCAGTTCTTC. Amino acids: CASTGLAGYNEQFF.

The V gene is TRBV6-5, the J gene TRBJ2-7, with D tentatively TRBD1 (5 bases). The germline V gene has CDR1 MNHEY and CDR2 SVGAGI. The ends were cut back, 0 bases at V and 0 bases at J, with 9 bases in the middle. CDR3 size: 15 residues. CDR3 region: CASSYSYDSSYEQYF. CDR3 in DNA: TGTGCCAGCAGTTACTCCTATGACAGCTCCTACGAGCAGTACTTC.

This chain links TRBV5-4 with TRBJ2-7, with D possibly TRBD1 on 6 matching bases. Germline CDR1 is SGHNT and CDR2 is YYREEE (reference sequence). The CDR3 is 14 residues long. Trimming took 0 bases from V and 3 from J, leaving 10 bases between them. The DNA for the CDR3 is TGTGCCAGCAGCTTGGAAGGGGGTCGCTACGAGCAGTACTTC. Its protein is CASSLEGGRYEQYF.

As DNA, the CDR3 is TGTGCCAGCAGCCGTACTAGCGGGAGTTACAATGAGCAGTTCTTC. Translation: CASSRTSGSYNEQFF. The genes are TRBV6-5 and TRBJ2-1; 11 bases agree with TRBD2. CDR1 is MNHEY and CDR2 is SVGAGI in the germline V gene. This CDR3 contains 15 residues. The junction had 5 bases not matched to a gene; V was cut back by 6 bases and J by 4 bases.